A single sample is the source of the 9 T cell receptor beta chains below, sequenced in a study of T cell changes during pregnancy in multiple sclerosis. TCRdb's table, derived via immunoSEQ multiplex PCR, lists solely in-frame clones and lacks some. The table has 30,000 to 40,000 clones, about 90% seen once; the top ten hold about 3%. The material sequenced was CD4+ T cells from peripheral blood mononuclear cells, taken in the third trimester of pregnancy. The receptors come from a female donor in good health, enrolled as a control in a pregnancy study.

The chain uses TRBV18 and TRBJ2-7, with 9 bases fitting TRBD1. CDR1 and CDR2 from the germline V gene are KGHSH and LQKENI. J gave up 1 base and V 6 bases, and 13 bases lay outside the gene matches. The length of the CDR3 is 17 residues. As DNA, the CDR3 is TGTGCCAGCTCTCCCACCTCCAGCGGGACAGGGTCCTACGAGCAGTACTTC. This codes for CASSPTSSGTGSYEQYF.

The chain links TRBV4-2 to TRBJ2-1; no firm D call. The CDR3 loop spans 13 amino acids. Germline CDR1 LGHNA, CDR2 YNFKEQ. The ends were cut back, 8 bases at V and 2 bases at J, with 10 bases in the middle. CDR3 in DNA: TGTGCCAGCGGTACCCTAGCCTACAATGAGCAGTTCTTC. It yields the protein CASGTLAYNEQFF.

The chain carries TRBV27 and TRBJ1-2; no reliable D call. The V and J ends lost 2 bases and 4 bases respectively, with 11 bases between them. The germline V gene encodes CDR1 MNHEY and CDR2 SMNVEV (reference sequence). CDR3 length equals 14 residues. The CDR3 DNA sequence: TGTGCCAGCAGTTTAACCAGGCTCCCCTATGGCTACACCTTC. Its translation is CASSLTRLPYGYTF.

V and J are TRBV30 and TRBJ2-7; possible D gene TRBD1, 6 bases. Germline V gives CDR1 GTSNPN, CDR2 SVGIG (reference sequence). V was pared by 1 base and J by 1 base, with 20 bases between. This CDR3 has 17 amino acids. DNA of the CDR3: TGTGCCTGGAGTGCCTTGGGGCAGGGGACCCTTTCCTACGAGCAGTACTTC. This sequence encodes CAWSALGQGTLSYEQYF.

The CDR3 here is CASSMGLTGGQETQYF. Here the CDR3 DNA reads TGTGCCAGTAGCATGGGCCTAACAGGGGGCCAAGAGACCCAGTACTTC. This chain uses TRBV19 with TRBJ2-5, with 8 bases matching TRBD1. Germline CDR1 reads LNHDA; CDR2 reads SQIVND (reference sequence). Trimming took 6 bases from V and 1 from J; bases not matched to a gene: 10. This CDR3 has 16 amino acids.

This chain uses TRBV4-1 with TRBJ1-1, with D uncertain. V lost 6 bases and J lost 11, with 16 bases in between. CDR3 length equals 12 residues. The germline V gene encodes CDR1 MGHRA and CDR2 YSYEKL. CDR3 DNA sequence: TGCGCCAGCAGTCAACCCTTCGCGGGGGCTTTCTTT. It codes for CASSQPFAGAFF.

The chain couples TRBV29-1 to TRBJ1-2, with no clear D. The CDR3 sequence is 12 residues long. Trimming stripped 8 bases from V and 0 bases from J, with 10 bases between. Germline V gene data show CDR1 as SQVTM and CDR2 as ANQGSEA. CDR3 sequence reads: CSSSGSNYGYTF. The CDR3 region has the DNA TGCAGCTCATCCGGGTCTAACTATGGCTACACCTTC.

The chain has TRBV5-4 and TRBJ1-2; D might be TRBD1 (6 bases). In germline, CDR1 is SGHNT, CDR2 YYREEE (reference sequence). Between the trimmed V and J ends, which lost 2 bases and 5 bases, there was a span of 16 bases. CDR3 length: 15 amino acids. CDR3 DNA: TGTGCCAGCAGCTTTTTTTTTGACAGGAGATATGGCTACACCTTC. It is translated as CASSFFFDRRYGYTF.

The rearrangement links TRBV5-6 to TRBJ1-3, with TRBD1 matching 8 bases. The ends lost 2 bases at V and 3 bases at J; junction bases unmatched: 7. This CDR3 comprises 16 residues. The germline CDR1 and CDR2 sequences are SGHDT and YYEEEE. CDR3 nucleotide sequence: TGTGCCAGCAGCTTAAGACAGGGGTGGTTTGGAAACACCATATATTTT. It encodes CASSLRQGWFGNTIYF. Full variable domain (missing parts from reference TRBV5-6 and TRBJ1-3): DAGVTQSPTHLIKTRGQQVTLRCSPKSGHDTVSWYQQALGQGPQFIFQYYEEEERQRGNFPDRFSGHQFPNYSSELNVNALLLGDSALYLCASSLRQGWFGNTIYFGEGSWLTVV.